This T cell receptor beta chain is drawn from a study of blood T cell repertoires in COVID-19. Across the study: Whether acute or convalescent, the COVID-19 samples came from the United States, Italy and Spain. Nucleic acid was either cDNA or gDNA, and it came from T cells, B-cell-depleted T cells, or PBMCs.

Clones were read by immunoSEQ multiplex PCR, and TCRdb kept only the in-frame ones, dropping some. The table shows fewer than 400,000 clones, with 85% occurring only once. As concerns this clone: At one of its ends the junction is not consistent with the germline gene, which may arise from a read error.

Material: peripheral blood. The receptor's source is a woman under 30 with acute or convalescent COVID-19.

Written as DNA, the CDR3 is TGTGCCAGCAGTACGCGACAGGGGCCGAACTTC. Amino acid sequence: CASSTRQGPNF. This chain uses TRBV2 with TRBJ2-5; 8 nucleotides align to TRBD1. Germline V gene data show CDR1 as SNHLY and CDR2 as FYNNEI. The CDR3 spans 11 residues.